A selection of T cell receptor beta chains follows, all from one sample in a study of T-cell reconstitution after alpha-beta-depleted transplantation in children. TCRdb recomputed calls from the PCR reads with MiXCR, one row per CDR3 protein. The sample shows roughly 500,000 distinct CDR3 sequences, roughly a tenth of them seen only once. Sequencing used PBMCs, obtained before TCRalphabeta/CD19-depleted stem cell transplant. All receptors derive from a child aged 2 to 10 with inherited bone marrow failure, due to receive a stem cell transplant. CDR3s include the opening cysteine and the closing phenylalanine or tryptophan. Only part of the rows carry a size: once, few, many, or a class if the clone is expanded.

size: NA
V: TRBV30
J: TRBJ2-5
CDR3: CAWSAWVREGHETQYF

size: NA
V: TRBV20-1
J: TRBJ2-5
CDR3: CSAAPGAQETQYF

size: NA
V: TRBV4-3
J: TRBJ2-1
CDR3: CASSQDPHGSYNEQFF

size: many
V: TRBV14
J: TRBJ2-1
CDR3: CASSQEIGQGVYNEQFF

size: few
V: TRBV6-1
J: TRBJ2-2
CDR3: CASSTLAAGELFF

size: few
V: TRBV27
J: TRBJ2-7
CDR3: CASSPGQGTSSYEQYF

size: few
V: TRBV20-1
J: TRBJ1-2
CDR3: CSARDSPQGGTGYGYTF

size: few
V: TRBV25-1
J: TRBJ2-5
CDR3: CASSDMGVSKETQYF

size: many
V: TRBV5-1
J: TRBJ2-2
CDR3: CASGSSGAMGELFF

size: NA
V: TRBV13
J: TRBJ2-7
CDR3: CASSLGSGPSYEQYF

size: many
V: TRBV29-1
J: TRBJ2-5
CDR3: CSVVWTSGSSQETQYF

size: many
V: TRBV7-9
J: TRBJ2-5
CDR3: CASSAGDQETQYF

size: NA
V: TRBV19
J: TRBJ2-1
CDR3: CASSSRTSGSGLFDEQFF

size: few
V: TRBV30
J: TRBJ1-1
CDR3: CAWVRTAGTEAFF

size: NA
V: TRBV9
J: TRBJ2-7
CDR3: CASSTGTSGYDQYF

size: many
V: TRBV4-3
J: TRBJ2-1
CDR3: CASSQDLIAGIYNEQFF

size: many
V: TRBV7-2
J: TRBJ2-7
CDR3: CASSLEHLVSGYEQYF

size: many
V: TRBV7-2
J: TRBJ2-2
CDR3: CASSLAGVSGELFF

size: many
V: TRBV30
J: TRBJ1-1
CDR3: CAWSQFVLFRDTEAFF

size: many
V: TRBV19
J: TRBJ2-2
CDR3: CASSIGQTNTGELFF